Below are 22 T cell receptor beta chains sequenced from a single sample in a study of T cells in Graves' hyperthyroidism and ophthalmopathy. Researchers amplified the TCR beta CDR3 regions from RNA transcripts. TCR CDR3 underwent first-round RT-PCR with the HTBI primer set. TCRdb ran MiXCR on the multiplex PCR reads and lists one entry per CDR3 protein. The table shows more than 350,000 distinct CDR3 sequences, with approximately 18% occurring only once. Sequenced: blood. The receptor set was obtained from a woman aged 30 to 39 with Graves' hyperthyroidism that later progressed to Graves' ophthalmopathy.

The chain recombines TRBV29-1 with TRBJ1-1, with unresolved D. V was cut by 4 bases and J by 3 bases, with 12 bases left in between. Germline V gives CDR1 SQVTM, CDR2 ANQGSEA. CDR3 length: 13 amino acids. CDR3: CSVALAGHTEAFF. The CDR3 DNA follows: TGCAGCGTTGCCCTGGCGGGCCACACTGAAGCTTTCTTT.

V gene TRBV5-8 combines with J gene TRBJ1-2; the D is unclear. The CDR3 covers 13 residues. The V gene lost 0 bases and the J gene lost 7 bases, with 10 bases spanning the gap. Germline V gives CDR1 SGHTS, CDR2 YDEGEE. In DNA form, the CDR3 reads TGTGCCAGCAGCTTGGACAGCTATGGTGGCTACACCTTC. Translating it yields CASSLDSYGGYTF.

This clonotype came up many times. The chain links TRBV6-1 to TRBJ1-2; TRBD1 matches 10 bases. The CDR3 sequence is 21 residues long. From germline, CDR1 is MNHNS and CDR2 SASEGT. After removal of 6 bases from V and 3 bases from J, the junction contained 25 bases not matched to a gene. CDR3 sequence: CASRGLRVALGQGEWDYGYTF. The CDR3 coding sequence is TGTGCCAGCAGGGGCCTACGGGTGGCCCTCGGACAGGGGGAATGGGACTATGGCTACACCTTC.

The chain carries TRBV24-1 and TRBJ1-1; D uncertain. V shed 9 bases and J shed 8 bases, with 6 bases lying between them. This CDR3 contains 9 residues. CDR1 KGHDR and CDR2 SFDVKD come from the germline V gene. CDR3 amino acids: CATPAEAFF. The CDR3 DNA reads TGTGCCACCCCAGCCGAAGCTTTCTTT.

This clonotype was counted many times. The chain is built from TRBV28 and TRBJ2-7, with no clear D. Trimming shortened V by 3 bases and J by 0 bases, and 6 bases separated the two germline ends. The CDR3 covers 13 residues. Looked up from germline, CDR1 is MDHEN and CDR2 is SYDVKM. CDR3: CASSFPDSYEQYF. CDR3 nucleotide sequence: TGTGCCAGCAGTTTTCCAGACTCCTACGAGCAGTACTTC.

Concerning this clonotype: Compared with germline, one end of the junction differs, possibly owing to a read error. The chain recombines TRBV28 with TRBJ1-1; D gene uncertain. Germline V gene lookup returns CDR1 MDHEN and CDR2 SYDVKM. The CDR3 length is 14 residues. The CDR3 coding sequence is TGTGCCAGCATCGACGTTCGGGGAAACACTGAAACTTTCTTT. It is translated as CASIDVRGNTETFF.

At least ten counts were recorded for this clonotype. The chain couples TRBV11-2 to TRBJ2-2, with D possibly matching TRBD1 (5 bases). CDR3 size: 16 residues. Germline CDR1 is SGHAT and CDR2 is FQNNGV. The ends were cut back, 1 base at V and 0 bases at J, with 9 bases in the middle. The CDR3 loop is CASSLGRRANTGELFF. The CDR3 DNA reads as TGTGCCAGCAGCTTAGGACGCAGGGCGAACACCGGGGAGCTGTTTTTT.

This clonotype was seen ten or more times. The chain links TRBV28 to TRBJ2-7; TRBD1 matches 9 bases. This CDR3 is built from 20 residues. V lost 3 bases and J lost 4; bases outside the gene matches: 22. Germline assignment: CDR1 MDHEN and CDR2 SYDVKM. In nucleotides, the CDR3 is TGTGCCAGCAGTTTCCCAGGACAGGGGAGTAAGGGACTGGGGTGGTACGAGCAGTACTTC. Amino acid sequence: CASSFPGQGSKGLGWYEQYF.

This clonotype was observed many times. The gene calls are TRBV20-1 and TRBJ2-3; D gene ambiguous. The V end was cut by 2 bases, the J end by 6 bases, with 6 bases between. CDR3 length: 11 amino acids. CDR1 is DFQATT and CDR2 is SNEGSKA in the germline V gene (reference sequence). The CDR3 is CSARTADTQYF. CDR3 DNA sequence: TGCAGTGCTAGAACGGCGGATACGCAGTATTTT.

The rearrangement links TRBV7-9 to TRBJ2-7; D may be TRBD1 or TRBD2 (5 bases each). Per germline, CDR1 SEHNR and CDR2 FQNEAQ (reference sequence). This CDR3 has 11 amino acids. Trimming cost V 8 bases and J 6 bases, with 11 bases left between them. The CDR3: CASRGPGEQYF. CDR3 nucleotides: TGTGCCAGCCGGGGCCCGGGCGAGCAGTACTTC. The whole variable domain, remainder taken from reference TRBV7-9 and TRBJ2-7, is DTGVSQNPRHKITKRGQNVTFRCDPISEHNRLYWYRQTLGQGPEFLTYFQNEAQLEKSRLLSDRFSAERPKGSFSTLEIQRTEQGDSAMYLCASRGPGEQYFGPGTRLTVT.

This clonotype was counted at least ten times. This chain uses TRBV27 with TRBJ2-3; D is undetermined. CDR3 length: 14 amino acids. The germline V gene has CDR1 MNHEY and CDR2 SMNVEV (reference sequence). V shed 3 bases and J shed 5 bases, with 12 bases lying between them. This chain's CDR3 is CASSFQFGGDTQYF. For the CDR3, the DNA is TGTGCCAGCAGTTTTCAATTTGGCGGAGATACGCAGTATTTT.

This clonotype was detected many times. J is TRBJ2-1 and V is TRBV5-1; no firm D call. Germline CDR1 and CDR2: SGHRS and YFSETQ. The CDR3 totals 17 residues. V was shortened by 1 base and J by 5 bases, with 19 bases between the two germline ends. The CDR3 here is CASSLPVSGAVNNEQFF. The CDR3 coding sequence is TGCGCCAGCAGCTTGCCCGTGTCAGGAGCCGTCAACAATGAGCAGTTCTTC.

This clonotype was detected many times. The chain has TRBV7-8 and TRBJ2-7; possibly TRBD2 for D (6 bases). The germline V gene has CDR1 SGHVS and CDR2 FQNEAQ. The CDR3 runs to 16 residues. Trimming shortened V by 7 bases and J by 3 bases, and 22 bases separated the two germline ends. This CDR3 reads CASNKGGWDRGYEQYF. The CDR3 DNA reads as TGTGCCAGCAATAAAGGAGGGTGGGACCGCGGCTACGAGCAGTACTTC. The complete variable domain, with remaining parts taken from reference TRBV7-8 and TRBJ2-7, reads GAGVSQSPRYKVAKRGQDVALRCDPISGHVSLFWYQQALGQGPEFLTYFQNEAQLDKSGLPSDRFFAERPEGSVSTLKIQRTQQEDSAVYLCASNKGGWDRGYEQYFGPGTRLTVT.

This clonotype was picked up many times. The chain joins TRBV27 to TRBJ1-5; D perhaps matches TRBD1 (5 bases). V was cut by 3 bases and J by 7 bases, with 13 bases left in between. Germline V gives CDR1 MNHEY, CDR2 SMNVEV (reference sequence). The CDR3 sequence is 14 residues long. The CDR3 is CASSFGTGRQPQHF. The CDR3 DNA sequence: TGTGCCAGCAGTTTCGGGACGGGGAGACAGCCCCAGCATTTT.

The chain is built from TRBV14 and TRBJ2-7; D gene uncertain. Germline lookup yields CDR1 SGHDN and CDR2 FVKESK. V gave up 1 base and J gave up 3 bases, with 4 bases separating them. The CDR3 totals 12 residues. CDR3 in amino acids: CASSQVIYEQYF. The CDR3 DNA sequence: TGTGCCAGCAGCCAAGTCATCTACGAGCAGTACTTC.

Many counts were recorded for this clonotype. The CDR3: CASSLDSTTDTQYF. For the CDR3, the DNA is TGTGCCAGCAGCTTGGACAGCACCACAGATACGCAGTATTTT. This chain connects TRBV11-3 to TRBJ2-3; D may be TRBD1 (6 bases). Germline V CDR1 and CDR2: SGHNT, YENEEA. CDR3 length equals 14 residues. The V and J ends lost 3 bases and 2 bases respectively, with 9 bases between them.

This clonotype was seen repeatedly, ten times or more. The rearrangement uses TRBV20-1 and TRBJ2-1; 10 bases are shared with TRBD2. Germline CDR1 and CDR2: DFQATT and SNEGSKA (reference sequence). This CDR3 has 13 amino acids. With 1 base clipped from V and 10 bases from J, the junction kept 4 bases outside the gene matches. CDR3 residues: CSARVELAGEQFF. As DNA, the CDR3 is TGCAGTGCTAGAGTGGAACTAGCGGGAGAGCAGTTCTTC.

The table lists this clonotype with many counts. The chain joins TRBV20-1 to TRBJ1-2; D is unresolved. The CDR3 contains 12 residues. Germline lookup yields CDR1 DFQATT and CDR2 SNEGSKA (reference sequence). V was clipped by 0 bases and J by 5 bases, with 7 bases between them. The CDR3: CSARDLIYGYTF. Written as DNA, the CDR3 is TGCAGTGCTAGAGATCTGATTTATGGCTACACCTTC.

The V gene is TRBV3-1, the J gene TRBJ2-2, with D hard to call. The CDR3 extends over 17 amino acids. V gave up 2 bases and J gave up 6 bases, with 19 bases separating them. The germline gives CDR1 LGHDT, CDR2 YNNKEL (reference sequence). CDR3: CASSQIWLKNNPGELFF. The CDR3 DNA reads TGTGCCAGCAGCCAAATCTGGCTAAAGAACAACCCCGGGGAGCTGTTTTTT.

Turning to this clonotype: A much larger clone differs from this one at a single base, so this may be a read error. V is TRBV20-1 and J is TRBJ2-4, with a weak D call TRBD1 (5 bases). The J call may not be correct, given that the DNA end is closer to TRBJ2-1. Germline lookup yields CDR1 DFQATT and CDR2 SNEGSKA (reference sequence). This CDR3 has 13 amino acids. The CDR3 reads CSAREAGFDDQFF. The CDR3 coding sequence is TGCAGTGCTAGAGAGGCAGGGTTCGATGATCAGTTCTTC.

This clonotype appeared many times. The chain combines TRBV11-3 with TRBJ2-5; D remains ambiguous. Germline V CDR1 and CDR2: SGHNT, YENEEA. The CDR3 covers 11 residues. The germline V and J ends were trimmed by 3 bases and 5 bases, with 4 bases remaining between them. CDR3 nucleotide sequence: TGTGCCAGCAGCTTTCCGGAGACCCAGTACTTC. This translates into CASSFPETQYF.

This clonotype appeared a few times. This chain connects TRBV13 to TRBJ2-7, with D perhaps matching TRBD1 or TRBD2 (5 bases each). Germline CDR1 and CDR2: PRHDT and FYEKMQ (reference sequence). V gave up 0 bases and J gave up 5 bases, with 11 bases separating them. CDR3 size: 14 residues. CDR3 sequence reads: CASSLGRAGHEQYF. As DNA, the CDR3 is TGTGCCAGCAGCTTAGGCAGGGCGGGCCACGAGCAGTACTTC.